These 16 T cell receptor beta chains were sequenced from one sample in a study of T cell changes during pregnancy in multiple sclerosis. Libraries were prepared by immunoSEQ multiplex PCR; TCRdb keeps only in-frame clonotypes and omits some of them. The sample holds approximately 24,000 clones, more than 75% seen once. Sequencing used CD4+ T cells from peripheral blood mononuclear cells, obtained in the second trimester of pregnancy. The receptors derive from a female donor in good health, enrolled as a control in a pregnancy study.

The rearrangement links TRBV27 to TRBJ2-5; 8 bases agree with TRBD1. Germline CDR1 MNHEY, CDR2 SMNVEV (reference sequence). The CDR3 loop spans 15 amino acids. V lost 5 bases, J lost 2 bases, and 7 bases stayed unmatched. CDR3: CASSIGQGGQETQYF. In DNA, the CDR3 is TGTGCCAGCAGTATTGGACAGGGAGGACAAGAGACCCAGTACTTC.

This clone has just one count. The junction shows a germline mismatch at one end, possibly a read error. This chain links TRBV7-8 with TRBJ2-7; 8 bases are a match to TRBD2. The CDR3 runs to 13 residues. Germline loops: CDR1 SGHVS, CDR2 FQNEAQ. The CDR3 DNA reads TGTGCCAGCAGCTTAGCGCGGGGGGTAGCCGAGAACTTC. It is translated as CASSLARGVAENF.

The chain links TRBV10-3 to TRBJ2-3, with 7 bases fitting TRBD2. CDR1 and CDR2 from the germline V gene are ENHRY and SYGVKD. The CDR3 totals 14 residues. V trimming: 11 bases; J trimming: 4 bases; junction bases outside the gene matches: 12. The CDR3 DNA reads as TGTGCCGGGAGGCGGGAGAAGAAATCAGATACGCAGTATTTT. Translated, it gives CAGRREKKSDTQYF.

The V and J genes are TRBV5-8 and TRBJ1-1, with a possible D match to TRBD1 (5 bases). The germline V and J ends were trimmed by 0 bases and 3 bases, with 9 bases remaining between them. CDR3 length: 14 amino acids. Germline CDR1 SGHTS, CDR2 YDEGEE. The CDR3 sequence: CASSLGGVDTEAFF. CDR3 DNA sequence: TGTGCCAGCAGCTTGGGGGGGGTGGACACTGAAGCTTTCTTT.

V gene TRBV29-1 combines with J gene TRBJ1-6, with D perhaps TRBD1 (6 bases). The germline V gene has CDR1 SQVTM and CDR2 ANQGSEA. The CDR3 has 19 residues. The V end lost 1 base, the J end lost 9 bases, and 28 bases lay between the germline ends. CDR3 DNA: TGCAGCGTTGAAGTAATAAGGTGGACAGTGCCTTTCCCGGGTTCACCCCTCCACTTT. It specifies CSVEVIRWTVPFPGSPLHF.

This rearrangement joins TRBV9 to TRBJ2-1; 9 bases are a match to TRBD1. Trimming cost V 3 bases and J 12 bases; bases outside gene matches: 10. Germline V gene sequence: CDR1 SGDLS, CDR2 YYNGEE. The CDR3 extends over 14 amino acids. CDR3 sequence reads: CASSALISTGGQFF. The CDR3, as DNA: TGTGCCAGCAGCGCCCTTATATCGACAGGGGGGCAGTTCTTC.

V gene TRBV19 combines with J gene TRBJ1-5; 7 bases align to TRBD1. V shed 7 bases, J shed 3 bases, and the junction held 9 bases outside the gene matches. Looked up from germline, CDR1 is LNHDA and CDR2 is SQIVND (reference sequence). This CDR3 region has 15 residues. CDR3 region: CASKSTGNTNQPQHF. The CDR3 DNA reads TGTGCCAGTAAGTCGACAGGGAATACCAATCAGCCCCAGCATTTT.

There are a few counts of this clone. This rearrangement joins TRBV4-2 to TRBJ2-7, with 10 bases fitting TRBD1. The CDR3 extends over 17 amino acids. The germline CDR1 and CDR2 sequences are LGHNA and YNFKEQ. After removal of 4 bases from V and 3 bases from J, the junction contained 12 bases not matched to a gene. The CDR3, as DNA: TGTGCCAGCAGCCTAGAGGGACGAGGGGACAGGGGCTACGAGCAGTACTTC. It yields the protein CASSLEGRGDRGYEQYF.

This clone is termed medium-sized. This sequence joins TRBV19 and TRBJ2-4; D is undetermined. Trimming cost V 6 bases and J 0 bases, with 12 bases left between them. CDR1 is LNHDA and CDR2 is SQIVND in the germline V gene (reference sequence). This CDR3 spans 15 amino acids. CDR3 DNA sequence: TGTGCCAGTAGGGGTACAGACCTAGCCAAAAACATTCAGTACTTC. This encodes CASRGTDLAKNIQYF. The full variable domain, its missing parts supplied by reference TRBV19 and TRBJ2-4, is DGGITQSPKYLFRKEGQNVTLSCEQNLNHDAMYWYRQDPGQGLRLIYYSQIVNDFQKGDIAEGYSVSREKKESFPLTVTSAQKNPTAFYLCASRGTDLAKNIQYFGAGTRLSVL.

J is TRBJ2-7 and V is TRBV2, with 8 positions matching TRBD1. From germline, CDR1 is SNHLY and CDR2 FYNNEI. Trimming at V came to 6 bases and at J to 2 bases, leaving 9 bases not matched to a gene. The length of the CDR3 is 15 residues. The CDR3 loop reads CASSDQGAGPYEQYF. CDR3 bases: TGTGCCAGCAGCGACCAGGGGGCCGGCCCCTACGAGCAGTACTTC.

This sequence joins TRBV7-2 and TRBJ2-5; a weak D match, TRBD1 (6 bases). Trimming shortened V by 5 bases and J by 4 bases, and 20 bases separated the two germline ends. The CDR3 has 16 residues. The V gene's germline CDR1 is SGHTA and CDR2 FQGNSA. CDR3 amino acids: CASSKEGRQGRETQYF. CDR3 DNA sequence: TGTGCCAGCAGCAAAGAGGGGCGGCAGGGGAGAGAGACCCAGTACTTC.

The chain couples TRBV6-5 to TRBJ1-2, with D unclear. This CDR3 spans 15 amino acids. CDR1 MNHEY and CDR2 SVGAGI come from the germline V gene. Trimming took 5 bases from V and 3 from J, leaving 16 bases between them. CDR3 sequence: CASSPWTATDYGYTF. As DNA, the CDR3 is TGTGCCAGCAGTCCCTGGACTGCTACCGACTATGGCTACACCTTC.

The chain links TRBV10-1 to TRBJ1-4; a weak D match, TRBD1 (5 bases). Germline V gene lookup returns CDR1 WNHNN and CDR2 SYGVQD (reference sequence). V was clipped by 3 bases and J by 8 bases, with 13 bases between them. CDR3 size: 14 residues. The CDR3 here is CASSDGGIGEKLFF. CDR3 nucleotides: TGCGCCAGCAGTGACGGGGGAATAGGAGAAAAACTGTTTTTT.

This rearrangement joins TRBV5-1 to TRBJ2-1, with D possibly matching TRBD2 (5 bases). This CDR3 has 16 amino acids. Deletions cut 0 bases from V and 8 bases from J, with 18 bases between. CDR1 SGHRS and CDR2 YFSETQ come from the germline V gene. This chain's CDR3 is CASSLVERRVFDEQFF. CDR3 coding DNA: TGCGCCAGCAGCTTGGTGGAGCGGCGGGTTTTTGATGAGCAGTTCTTC.

The chain links TRBV5-1 to TRBJ1-1, with D tentatively TRBD1 (6 bases). There are 14 residues in the CDR3. Germline V gene sequence: CDR1 SGHRS, CDR2 YFSETQ. V was cut by 4 bases and J by 2 bases, with 12 bases left in between. The CDR3: CASSLGTSNTEAFF. In nucleotides, the CDR3 is TGCGCCAGCAGCCTTGGGACATCCAACACTGAAGCTTTCTTT.

A word on this clone: This CDR3 is also generated by other DNA sequences in the sample. The chain employs TRBV7-3 and TRBJ1-1, with 7 positions matching TRBD1. Germline V lookup: CDR1 SGHTA, CDR2 FQGTGA. V dropped 4 bases and J dropped 4; count of bases not matched to a gene: 3. The CDR3 runs to 13 residues. CDR3 nucleotide sequence: TGTGCCAGCAGCTCTCAGGGGGGCACTGAAGCTTTCTTT. It translates to CASSSQGGTEAFF.